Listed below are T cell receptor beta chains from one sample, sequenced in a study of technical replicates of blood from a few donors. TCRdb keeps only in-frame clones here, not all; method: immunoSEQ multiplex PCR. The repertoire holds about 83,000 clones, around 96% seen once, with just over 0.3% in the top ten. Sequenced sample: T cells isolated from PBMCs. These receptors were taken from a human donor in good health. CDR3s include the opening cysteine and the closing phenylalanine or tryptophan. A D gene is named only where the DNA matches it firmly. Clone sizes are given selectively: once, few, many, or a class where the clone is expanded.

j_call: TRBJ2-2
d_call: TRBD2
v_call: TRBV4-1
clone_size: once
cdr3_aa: CASSPRLAGAGELFF
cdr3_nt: TGCGCCAGCAGCCCCAGACTAGCGGGCGCCGGGGAGCTGTTTTTT

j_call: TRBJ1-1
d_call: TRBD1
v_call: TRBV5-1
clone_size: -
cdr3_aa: CASSRDRENTEAFF
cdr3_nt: TGCGCCAGCAGCAGGGACAGGGAGAACACTGAAGCTTTCTTT

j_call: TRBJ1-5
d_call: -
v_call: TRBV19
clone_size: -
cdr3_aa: CASSIFPRVVSSPSNQPQHF
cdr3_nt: TGTGCCAGTAGTATCTTCCCCAGGGTTGTTTCAAGCCCTAGCAATCAGCCCCAGCATTTT

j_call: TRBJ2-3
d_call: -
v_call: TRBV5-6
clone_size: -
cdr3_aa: CASSLAATGTDTQYF
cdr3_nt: TGTGCCAGCAGCTTGGCCGCTACGGGCACAGATACGCAGTATTTT

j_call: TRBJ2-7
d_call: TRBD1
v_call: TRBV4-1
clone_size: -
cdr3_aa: CASSQGDRDRGEQYF
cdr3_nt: TGCGCCAGCAGCCAAGGGGACAGGGATAGGGGCGAGCAGTACTTC

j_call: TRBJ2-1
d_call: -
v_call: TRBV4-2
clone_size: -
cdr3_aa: CASSQVTTEQFF
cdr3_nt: TGTGCCAGCAGCCAAGTAACGACAGAGCAGTTCTTC

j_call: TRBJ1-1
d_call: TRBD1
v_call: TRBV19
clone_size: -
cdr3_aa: CASNHRGVNTEAFF
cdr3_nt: TGTGCCAGTAATCACAGGGGAGTGAACACTGAAGCTTTCTTT

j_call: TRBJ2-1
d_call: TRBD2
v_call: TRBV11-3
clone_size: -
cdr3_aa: CASSLAVVSGGNEQFF
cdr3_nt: TGTGCCAGCAGCTTAGCCGTGGTTAGCGGGGGTAATGAGCAGTTCTTC

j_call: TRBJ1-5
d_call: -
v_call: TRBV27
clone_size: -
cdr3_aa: CASSRDRNNQPQHF
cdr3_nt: TGTGCCAGCAGTCGCGACAGAAACAATCAGCCCCAGCATTTT

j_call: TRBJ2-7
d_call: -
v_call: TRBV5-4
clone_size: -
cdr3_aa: CASSLLGGSEQYF
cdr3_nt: TGTGCCAGCAGCTTGTTGGGAGGATCCGAGCAGTACTTC

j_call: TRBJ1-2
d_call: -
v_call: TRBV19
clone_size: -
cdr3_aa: CASSIGPAHYGYTF
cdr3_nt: TGTGCCAGTAGTATTGGGCCGGCTCACTATGGCTACACCTTC

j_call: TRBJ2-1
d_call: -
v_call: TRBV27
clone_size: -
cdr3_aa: CASSLSTGDYYYEQFF
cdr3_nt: TGTGCCAGCAGTTTATCGACGGGGGATTATTATTATGAGCAGTTCTTC

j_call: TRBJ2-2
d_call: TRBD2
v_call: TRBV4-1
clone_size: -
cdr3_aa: CASSQEGLAGGYDGELFF
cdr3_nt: TGCGCCAGCAGCCAAGAGGGACTAGCGGGAGGGTATGACGGGGAGCTGTTTTTT

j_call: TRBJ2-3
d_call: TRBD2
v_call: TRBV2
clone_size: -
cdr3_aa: CASSVGTSEADTQYF
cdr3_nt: TGTGCCAGCAGTGTTGGGACTAGCGAGGCAGATACGCAGTATTTT

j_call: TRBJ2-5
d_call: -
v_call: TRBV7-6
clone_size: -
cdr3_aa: CASSPGWARPLWETQYF
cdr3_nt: TGTGCCAGCAGCCCGGGATGGGCACGGCCCTTATGGGAGACCCAGTACTTC

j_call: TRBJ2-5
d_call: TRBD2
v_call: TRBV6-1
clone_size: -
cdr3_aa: CAVVREAGTQYF
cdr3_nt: TGTGCCGTGGTGCGGGAGGCAGGGACCCAGTACTTC

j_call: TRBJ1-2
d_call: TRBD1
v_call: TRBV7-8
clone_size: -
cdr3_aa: CASSFERTGAYYGYTF
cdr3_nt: TGTGCCAGCAGCTTCGAGAGGACAGGGGCCTACTATGGCTACACCTTC

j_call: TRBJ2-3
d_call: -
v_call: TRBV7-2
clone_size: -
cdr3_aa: CASSLGGSADTQYF
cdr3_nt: TGTGCCAGCAGCTTAGGAGGGAGTGCAGATACGCAGTATTTT

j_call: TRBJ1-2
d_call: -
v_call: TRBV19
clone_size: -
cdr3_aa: CASSIVQPTNYGYTF
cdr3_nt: TGTGCCAGTAGTATAGTACAGCCAACTAACTATGGCTACACCTTC

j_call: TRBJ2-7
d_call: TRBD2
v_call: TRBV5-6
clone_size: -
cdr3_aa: CASSLGSGGLFGYEQYF
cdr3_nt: TGTGCCAGCAGCTTGGGGTCGGGGGGACTCTTCGGCTACGAGCAGTACTTC

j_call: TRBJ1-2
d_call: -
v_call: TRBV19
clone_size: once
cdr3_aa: CASSGRQVYGYTF
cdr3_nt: TGTGCCAGTAGTGGCAGACAAGTCTATGGCTACACCTTC

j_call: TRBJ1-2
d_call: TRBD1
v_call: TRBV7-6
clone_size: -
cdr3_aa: CASSLGSTGTNYGYTF
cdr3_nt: TGTGCCAGCAGCTTAGGTTCGACAGGGACCAACTATGGCTACACCTTC

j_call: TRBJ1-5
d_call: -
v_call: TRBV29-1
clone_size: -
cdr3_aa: CSALINGDQPQHF
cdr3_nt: TGCAGCGCGCTCATTAACGGTGATCAGCCCCAGCATTTT

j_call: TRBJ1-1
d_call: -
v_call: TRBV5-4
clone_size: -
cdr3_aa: CASSLSRYTEAFF
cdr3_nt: TGTGCCAGCAGCTTGAGCCGGTACACTGAAGCTTTCTTT

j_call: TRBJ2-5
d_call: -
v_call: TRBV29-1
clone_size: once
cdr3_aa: CSVESTGTVETQYF
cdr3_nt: TGCAGCGTTGAGAGTACGGGGACTGTAGAGACCCAGTACTTC

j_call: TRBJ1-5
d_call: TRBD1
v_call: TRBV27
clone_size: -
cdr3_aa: CASSRRQGDQPQHF
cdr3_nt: TGTGCCAGCAGCCGACGACAGGGGGATCAGCCCCAGCATTTT

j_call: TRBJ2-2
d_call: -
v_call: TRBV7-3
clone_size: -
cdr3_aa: CASSLGLNTGELFF
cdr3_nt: TGTGCCAGCAGCCTTGGGCTGAACACCGGGGAGCTGTTTTTT

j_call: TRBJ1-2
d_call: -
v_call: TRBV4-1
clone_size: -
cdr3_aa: CASSQGQEANYGYTF
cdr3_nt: TGCGCCAGCAGCCAAGGACAGGAAGCTAACTATGGCTACACCTTC

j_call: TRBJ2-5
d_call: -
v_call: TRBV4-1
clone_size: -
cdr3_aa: CASSPVEDVQETQYF
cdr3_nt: TGCGCCAGCAGCCCCGTGGAGGACGTTCAAGAGACCCAGTACTTC

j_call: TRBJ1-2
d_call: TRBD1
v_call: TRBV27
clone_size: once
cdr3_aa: CASSARTGANYGYTF
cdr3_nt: TGTGCCAGCAGTGCGCGGACAGGGGCCAACTATGGCTACACCTTC

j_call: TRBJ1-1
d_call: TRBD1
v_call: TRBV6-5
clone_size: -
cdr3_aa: CASSYGTGDTTEAFF
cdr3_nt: TGTGCCAGCAGTTACGGGACAGGCGACACCACTGAAGCTTTCTTT

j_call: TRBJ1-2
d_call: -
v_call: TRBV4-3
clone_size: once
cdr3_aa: CASSQYVDATRAGGYTF
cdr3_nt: TGCGCCAGCAGCCAATACGTTGACGCGACTCGCGCCGGTGGCTACACCTTC

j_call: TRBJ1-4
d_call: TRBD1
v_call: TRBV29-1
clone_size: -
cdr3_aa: CSGSGQGDEKLFF
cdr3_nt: TGCAGCGGGTCGGGACAGGGGGATGAAAAACTGTTTTTT

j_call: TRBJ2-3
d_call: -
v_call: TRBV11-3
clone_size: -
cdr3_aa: CASSPLRTDTQYF
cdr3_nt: TGTGCCAGCAGCCCCCTCCGCACAGATACGCAGTATTTT

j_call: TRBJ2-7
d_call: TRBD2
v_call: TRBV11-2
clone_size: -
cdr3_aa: CASSSREGYEQYF
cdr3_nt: TGTGCCAGCAGCTCCAGGGAGGGCTACGAGCAGTACTTC

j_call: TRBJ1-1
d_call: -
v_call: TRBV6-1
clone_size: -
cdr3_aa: CASSIGQMNTEAFF
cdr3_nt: TGTGCCAGCAGCATAGGACAGATGAACACTGAAGCTTTCTTT

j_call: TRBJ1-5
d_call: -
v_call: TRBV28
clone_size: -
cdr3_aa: CASRILTDTQPQHF
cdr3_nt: TGTGCCAGCAGGATATTGACAGACACTCAGCCCCAGCATTTT

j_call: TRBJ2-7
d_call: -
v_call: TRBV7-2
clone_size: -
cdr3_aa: CASSQRHYEQYF
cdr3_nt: TGTGCCAGCAGCCAACGACATTACGAGCAGTACTTC

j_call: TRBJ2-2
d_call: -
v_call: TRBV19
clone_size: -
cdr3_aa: CASSIYGITGELFF
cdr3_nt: TGTGCCAGTAGTATTTACGGGATCACCGGGGAGCTGTTTTTT

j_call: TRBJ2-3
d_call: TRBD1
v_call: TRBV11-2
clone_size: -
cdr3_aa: CASSLRTGGADTQYF
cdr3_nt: TGTGCCAGCAGCTTAAGGACAGGGGGGGCAGATACGCAGTATTTT

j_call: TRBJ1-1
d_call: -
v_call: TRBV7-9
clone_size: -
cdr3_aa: CASRAQEAFTEAFF
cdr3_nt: TGTGCCAGCAGGGCCCAAGAGGCTTTTACTGAAGCTTTCTTT

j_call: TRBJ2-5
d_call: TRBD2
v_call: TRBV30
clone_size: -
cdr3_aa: CAWSFLSGGETQYF
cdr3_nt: TGTGCCTGGAGTTTTCTTAGCGGGGGAGAGACCCAGTACTTC

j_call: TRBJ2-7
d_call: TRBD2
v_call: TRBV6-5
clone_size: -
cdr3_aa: CASSSLTSGIAYEQYF
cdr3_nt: TGTGCCAGCAGTTCCTTGACTAGCGGGATTGCCTACGAGCAGTACTTC

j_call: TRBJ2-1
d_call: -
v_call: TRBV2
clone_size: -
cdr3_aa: CASQNYNEQFF
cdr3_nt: TGTGCCAGCCAAAATTACAATGAGCAGTTCTTC

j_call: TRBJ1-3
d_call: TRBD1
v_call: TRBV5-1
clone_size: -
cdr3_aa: CASSAGQGWGANTIYF
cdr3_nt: TGCGCCAGCAGCGCCGGACAGGGCTGGGGGGCAAACACCATATATTTT

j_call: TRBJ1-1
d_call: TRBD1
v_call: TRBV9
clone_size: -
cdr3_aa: CASSPQGQVLNTEAFF
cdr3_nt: TGTGCCAGCAGCCCCCAGGGACAGGTTTTAAACACTGAAGCTTTCTTT

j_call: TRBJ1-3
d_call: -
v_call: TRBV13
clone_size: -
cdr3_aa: CASSYYRGSGNTIYF
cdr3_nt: TGTGCCAGCAGCTATTACCGGGGCTCTGGAAACACCATATATTTT

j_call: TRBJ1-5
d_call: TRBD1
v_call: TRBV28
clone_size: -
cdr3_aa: CASSSWTGTNQPQHF
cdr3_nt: TGTGCCAGCAGTTCCTGGACAGGCACTAATCAGCCCCAGCATTTT

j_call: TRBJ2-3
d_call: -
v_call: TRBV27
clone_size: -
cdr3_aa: CASSSFSPTDTQYF
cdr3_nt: TGTGCCAGCAGTTCCTTTTCCCCCACAGATACGCAGTATTTT